This T cell receptor (beta chain) was found in a study of PD-L1 blockade in urothelial cancer. Turning to the study itself: Atezolizumab at 1,200 mg intravenously every 3 weeks was started by patients in the mid-2010s. Most of the roughly 29 patients were men whose urothelial cancer was bladder-origin.

Each patient gave between 1 and 8 samples, pretreatment and on-treatment. The CDR3 sequence is 14 residues long. Germline V gene lookup returns CDR1 SEHNR and CDR2 FQNEAQ (reference sequence). Trimming took 2 bases from V and 7 from J; bases not matched to a gene: 6. Synthetic TCR analog templates were spiked into all PCRs individually. The data were produced by immunoSEQ multiplex PCR, yet TCRdb's version contains in-frame clones alone and is incomplete. The sample yields about 50,000 clones, 70% to 80% seen once. Material: PBMCs, obtained around atezolizumab (anti-PD-L1) treatment. This receptor was obtained from a man between 70 and 80 years old with urothelial cancer. This chain uses TRBV7-9 with TRBJ1-1; 8 bases line up with TRBD1. The CDR3 DNA is TGTGCCAGCAGCTTATTGACAGGGGATCTTGAAGCTTTCTTT. Its translation: CASSLLTGDLEAFF.